The 27 T cell receptor beta chains below were found in one sample sequenced in a study of T cells in Graves' hyperthyroidism and ophthalmopathy. The investigators amplified TCR beta CDR3 regions from RNA transcripts. In the first-round RT-PCR of the TCR CDR3, the HTBI primer set was used. MiXCR was run by TCRdb on the multiplex PCR reads, yielding one entry per CDR3 protein. The sample lists approximately 500,000 distinct CDR3 sequences; about 45% were seen once. Sequencing was performed on peripheral blood or thyroid tissue (not recorded which). The receptors were sampled from a woman aged 18-30 years with Graves' hyperthyroidism.

In the case of this clonotype: Just one base apart from a much larger clone, this may be a read error. The chain combines TRBV6-5 with TRBJ2-6, with 8 positions matching TRBD2. The CDR3 has 17 residues. V gave up 5 bases and J gave up 2 bases; unmatched junction bases: 8. In germline, CDR1 is MNHEY, CDR2 SVGAGI. CDR3 DNA sequence: TGTGCCAGCAGTCTTAGCGGGACTGGAACTGGGGCCAACGTCCTGACTTTC. This encodes CASSLSGTGTGANVLTF.

The chain combines TRBV11-1 with TRBJ1-1; 7 positions agree with TRBD1. CDR3 length: 16 amino acids. Germline lookup yields CDR1 SGHAT and CDR2 FQDESV (reference sequence). V gave up 8 bases and J gave up 0 bases; unmatched junction bases: 12. The CDR3 DNA reads as TGTGCCAGCGTCGCGGGACAGTCGACCATGAACACTGAAGCTTTCTTT. Translated, it gives CASVAGQSTMNTEAFF.

This clonotype was seen repeatedly, ten times or more. This chain links TRBV6-5 with TRBJ1-1; D is unclear. Deletions cut 5 bases from V and 1 base from J, with 5 bases between. CDR3 size: 12 residues. Germline-derived CDR1 and CDR2 are MNHEY and SVGAGI. The CDR3 DNA reads TGTGCCAGCAGTGACCCGAACACTGAAGCTTTCTTT. Translation gives CASSDPNTEAFF.

The chain has TRBV4-2 and TRBJ2-1; 11 bases are shared with TRBD2. This CDR3 spans 16 amino acids. CDR1 and CDR2 (germline): LGHNA, YNFKEQ. Trimming cost V 4 bases and J 5 bases; bases outside gene matches: 7. The CDR3 coding sequence is TGTGCCAGCAGCCGCACTAGCGGGAGTGGGGACAATGAGCAGTTCTTC. Amino acids: CASSRTSGSGDNEQFF.

The V call is TRBV2, the J call TRBJ1-5; D is uncertain. Trimming took 4 bases from V and 4 from J, leaving 11 bases between them. The CDR3 loop spans 14 amino acids. Per the germline V gene, CDR1 is SNHLY and CDR2 is FYNNEI. The DNA for the CDR3 is TGTGCCAGCAGTGCCGGTAGGACGAATCAGCCCCAGCATTTT. It translates to CASSAGRTNQPQHF.

This chain joins TRBV29-1 and TRBJ1-5; TRBD1 matches 8 bases. The ends lost 8 bases at V and 7 bases at J; junction bases unmatched: 10. This CDR3 has 13 residues. Per germline, CDR1 SQVTM and CDR2 ANQGSEA. This CDR3 is CSIHQQGGQPQHF. In DNA form, the CDR3 reads TGCAGCATCCATCAACAGGGGGGGCAGCCCCAGCATTTT.

A few counts support this clonotype. The CDR3 sequence is CASRTSWTGGNTEAFF. DNA of the CDR3: TGTGCCAGCAGAACCAGTTGGACCGGAGGGAACACTGAAGCTTTCTTT. The chain links TRBV11-3 to TRBJ1-1; no reliable D call. The V gene's germline CDR1 is SGHNT and CDR2 YENEEA. V was clipped by 6 bases and J by 1 base, with 18 bases between them. CDR3 length: 16 residues.

This clonotype was counted many times. CDR3 region: CASSATVTNEKLFF. CDR3 coding DNA: TGTGCCAGCAGCGCGACAGTTACTAATGAAAAACTGTTTTTT. V usage is TRBV9 and J usage is TRBJ1-4; D might be TRBD1 (5 bases). The germline V and J ends were trimmed by 3 bases and 2 bases, with 8 bases remaining between them. The CDR3 has 14 residues. CDR1 is SGDLS and CDR2 is YYNGEE in the germline V gene.

In this sample, this clonotype turned up many times. The gene calls are TRBV5-6 and TRBJ2-5; no firm D call. The V end lost 1 base, the J end lost 3 bases, and 7 bases lay between the germline ends. Germline V CDR1 and CDR2: SGHDT, YYEEEE. There are 13 residues in the CDR3. The CDR3: CASSLLLEETQYF. As DNA, the CDR3 is TGTGCCAGCAGCTTGCTTCTGGAAGAGACCCAGTACTTC.

The V gene is TRBV5-5, the J gene TRBJ1-4, with D possibly being TRBD1 (5 bases). V lost 6 bases, J lost 3 bases, and 12 bases lay in between. CDR3 size: 14 residues. Germline CDR1 SGHKS, CDR2 YYEKEE (reference sequence). DNA of the CDR3: TGTGCCAGCACCCCCGGCAGGGCTAATGAAAAACTGTTTTTT. Translating gives CASTPGRANEKLFF.

Note on this clonotype: This CDR3 fails to terminate in the conserved phenylalanine or tryptophan, so it likely reflects a read error. The DNA is omitted, as the CDR3 cannot be located on it reliably, and the CDR3 follows TCRdb's listing. The chain combines TRBV20-1 with TRBJ1-6. Ends included, the CDR3 has 8 residues. Germline CDR1 and CDR2: DFQATT and SNEGSKA (reference sequence). CDR3 residues: CSARPPTS.

As to this clonotype: This may be a read error: a much more frequent sequence differs by one nucleotide. The chain recombines TRBV12-3 or TRBV12-4 with TRBJ2-7, with 9 bases lining up with TRBD1. The V gene end was trimmed by 7 bases and the J gene end by 3 bases; junction bases not matched to a gene: 4. The CDR3 extends over 13 amino acids. As DNA, the CDR3 is TGTGCCAGCACCTTGACAGGGGGCTACGAGCAGTACTTC. Its translation is CASTLTGGYEQYF.

As for this clonotype: Germline and junction disagree at one end, which may indicate a read error. The V call is TRBV7-4, the J call TRBJ1-5; D may be TRBD1 (5 bases). The length of the CDR3 is 17 residues. Germline V gene sequence: CDR1 SGHVT, CDR2 SQSDAQ. In DNA form, the CDR3 reads TGCGCCGGCAGCCAAGCCCCGGGACGGTGGGGCAATCAGCCCCAGCATTTT. Amino acid sequence: CAGSQAPGRWGNQPQHF.

This clonotype was seen at least ten times. A much larger clone differs from this one at a single base, so this may be a read error. The genes are TRBV24-1 and TRBJ2-5; possible D gene TRBD2, 6 bases. CDR1 is KGHDR, CDR2 SFDVKD, per germline. The CDR3 is 16 residues long. The germline V and J ends were trimmed by 5 bases and 1 base, with 16 bases remaining between them. CDR3 sequence (DNA): TGTGCCACCAGTGGCCGGGACTCGATTGGCCAAGAGACCCAGTACTTC. Protein: CATSGRDSIGQETQYF.

The chain links TRBV10-3 to TRBJ2-3, with TRBD2 as a possible D gene (6 bases). The CDR3 spans 16 residues. CDR1 is ENHRY and CDR2 is SYGVKD in the germline V gene. Trimming left V 2 bases short and J 2 bases short, with 14 bases between. The CDR3: CAISEGEATDTDTQYF. DNA of the CDR3: TGTGCCATCAGTGAGGGGGAGGCTACAGACACAGATACGCAGTATTTT.

This clonotype was seen repeatedly, ten times or more. The chain couples TRBV19 to TRBJ1-2, with a weak D call TRBD1 (6 bases). From germline, CDR1 is LNHDA and CDR2 SQIVND (reference sequence). This CDR3 is built from 14 residues. V gave up 7 bases and J gave up 3 bases, with 15 bases separating them. The CDR3 sequence is CASNTIQGDYGYTF. The CDR3 coding sequence is TGTGCCAGTAATACGATACAGGGAGACTATGGCTACACCTTC.

The V gene is TRBV20-1, the J gene TRBJ1-2; TRBD1 matches 7 bases. Looked up from germline, CDR1 is DFQATT and CDR2 is SNEGSKA (reference sequence). The CDR3 loop spans 13 amino acids. In nucleotides, the CDR3 is TGCAGAAACCCCGACAGGGCAAACTATGGCTACACCTTC. It translates to CRNPDRANYGYTF.

This clonotype was counted only a few times. The CDR3 here is CASSSWGTVEQYF. CDR3 sequence (DNA): TGTGCCAGCAGTTCATGGGGGACAGTCGAGCAGTACTTC. V gene TRBV27 combines with J gene TRBJ2-7, with 7 bases that match TRBD1. The CDR3 is 13 residues long. Germline V gene lookup returns CDR1 MNHEY and CDR2 SMNVEV (reference sequence). Trimming removed 4 bases from V and 6 bases from J; junction bases left unmatched: 6.

This clonotype was recorded many times. CDR3 in amino acids: CASSKNQETQYF. CDR3 in DNA: TGCGCCAGCAGTAAAAACCAAGAGACCCAGTACTTC. This chain joins TRBV10-2 and TRBJ2-5, with unresolved D. There are 12 residues in the CDR3. In germline, CDR1 is WSHSY, CDR2 SAAADI. V lost 5 bases to trimming and J lost 0 bases, with 4 bases between them.

The chain is built from TRBV2 and TRBJ1-1, with a possible D match to TRBD1 (6 bases). V shed 8 bases and J shed 2 bases, with 12 bases lying between them. The CDR3 is 13 residues long. Germline CDR1 reads SNHLY; CDR2 reads FYNNEI. Written as DNA, the CDR3 is TGTGCCAGCTCACAGGGTCACAACACTGAAGCTTTCTTT. This encodes CASSQGHNTEAFF. The full variable domain, with the rest looked up from reference TRBV2 and TRBJ1-1, is EPEVTQTPSHQVTQMGQEVILRCVPISNHLYFYWYRQILGQKVEFLVSFYNNEISEKSEIFDDQFSVERPDGSNFTLKIRSTKLEDSAMYFCASSQGHNTEAFFGQGTRLTVV.

Many counts were recorded for this clonotype. The chain uses TRBV19 and TRBJ2-7; 8 nucleotides align to TRBD2. The germline V gene has CDR1 LNHDA and CDR2 SQIVND (reference sequence). This CDR3 has 13 amino acids. Trimming took 9 bases from V and 4 from J; bases not matched to a gene: 8. Here the CDR3 DNA reads TGTGCCAGCAGCTTAAGCGGGAGTTACGAGCAGTACTTC. Translated: CASSLSGSYEQYF.

The CDR3 region is CSIPSTDKTGAQYF. DNA for the CDR3: TGCAGCATCCCTTCTACTGACAAGACCGGGGCCCAGTACTTC. The chain joins TRBV29-1 to TRBJ2-5, with D possibly TRBD2 on 5 matching bases. V dropped 8 bases and J dropped 9 bases, with 25 bases sitting between them. This CDR3 comprises 14 residues. CDR1 is SQVTM, CDR2 ANQGSEA, per germline.

This clonotype was seen ten or more times. The V and J genes are TRBV29-1 and TRBJ2-7, with 9 bases matching TRBD1. The CDR3 is made up of 14 amino acids. CDR1 and CDR2 (germline): SQVTM, ANQGSEA. V shed 5 bases, J shed 2 bases, and the junction held 7 bases outside the gene matches. The CDR3 sequence is CSVPGQGQAYEQYF. CDR3 DNA sequence: TGCAGCGTTCCGGGACAGGGCCAAGCCTACGAGCAGTACTTC.

At least ten counts were recorded for this clonotype. The chain carries TRBV5-1 and TRBJ2-5, with D perhaps TRBD2 (5 bases). The CDR3 length is 14 residues. V lost 4 bases to trimming and J lost 3 bases, with 13 bases between them. CDR1 and CDR2 from the germline V gene are SGHRS and YFSETQ. CDR3 sequence (DNA): TGCGCCAGCAGCAGCCGCCCCGGGGAAGAGACCCAGTACTTC. As protein: CASSSRPGEETQYF.

This clonotype was observed a few times. The genes are TRBV6-1 and TRBJ2-7, with D perhaps given as TRBD1 or TRBD2 (5 bases each). CDR3 length: 13 amino acids. Germline CDR1 MNHNS, CDR2 SASEGT. V gave up 5 bases and J gave up 0 bases, with 8 bases separating them. This CDR3 reads CASSWDVSYEQYF. For the CDR3, the DNA is TGTGCCAGCAGTTGGGACGTCTCCTACGAGCAGTACTTC.

In its sample, this clonotype was seen a few times. The chain joins TRBV27 to TRBJ2-7; D perhaps matches TRBD1 (6 bases). In germline, CDR1 is MNHEY, CDR2 SMNVEV (reference sequence). The CDR3 length is 12 residues. Here the CDR3 DNA reads TGTGCTTCCTCGGGCAGGGGAAACGAGCAGTACTTC. Translated, it gives CASSGRGNEQYF.

This clonotype was counted many times. The chain links TRBV6-1 to TRBJ2-7; tentative D call: TRBD2 (5 bases). Deletions cut 6 bases from V and 5 bases from J, with 14 bases between. Looked up from germline, CDR1 is MNHNS and CDR2 is SASEGT. This CDR3 comprises 13 residues. The CDR3 DNA reads TGTGCCAGCAGCCCACTAGAGACACACGAGCAGTACTTC. Amino acids: CASSPLETHEQYF.